A selection of T cell receptor beta chains follows, all from one sample in a study of T cell responses to AZD1222 COVID-19 vaccine. The table came from immunoSEQ multiplex PCR; TCRdb's copy has only in-frame clones and leaves some out. This sample carries approximately 270,000 clones, around 92% of them seen once, and the ten largest clones take around 0.57%. This specimen was peripheral blood, taken 28 days after the second AZD1222 dose. The receptors here all came from an adult who received the AZD1222 COVID-19 vaccine. Each CDR3 is given with its conserved first and last residue. Each record gives: J gene, V gene, D gene, CDR3 protein, CDR3 DNA. The D gene is left open where the match is weak.

TRBJ2-5	TRBV19	TRBD2	CASSAGLANQETQYF	TGTGCCAGTAGTGCTGGACTAGCCAACCAAGAGACCCAGTACTTC
TRBJ1-2	TRBV19	-	CASSLPRGFSPNYGYTF	TGTGCCAGTAGTCTACCCCGGGGGTTTTCCCCTAACTATGGCTACACCTTC
TRBJ1-4	TRBV20-1	-	CSATGNEKLFF	TGCAGTGCTACCGGCAATGAAAAACTGTTTTTT
TRBJ2-2	TRBV5-5	-	CASSLIRGTGELFF	TGTGCCAGCAGCTTGATTAGAGGCACCGGGGAGCTGTTTTTT
TRBJ2-1	TRBV23-1	TRBD2	CASGKAGANNEQFF	TGCGCCAGCGGGAAAGCGGGAGCTAACAATGAGCAGTTCTTC
TRBJ1-2	TRBV19	TRBD1	CASSLGGAGSGYTF	TGTGCCAGTAGTTTAGGGGGCGCGGGCTCCGGCTACACCTTC
TRBJ2-7	TRBV5-5	-	CASSLSQLYEQYF	TGTGCCAGCAGCTTGTCCCAGCTCTACGAGCAGTACTTC
TRBJ2-1	TRBV5-4	-	CASSSPSETSYNEQFF	TGTGCCAGCAGCTCCCCTAGCGAGACTTCCTACAATGAGCAGTTCTTC
TRBJ2-2	TRBV4-1	-	CASSQGGGGPTGELFF	TGCGCCAGCAGCCAAGGGGGAGGAGGTCCCACCGGGGAGCTGTTTTTT
TRBJ2-1	TRBV20-1	TRBD2	CSASYTAAGLGYNEQFF	TGCAGTGCTAGTTATACCGCAGCGGGACTAGGGTACAATGAGCAGTTCTTC
TRBJ2-5	TRBV9	-	CASSVDLGRGETQYF	TGTGCCAGCAGCGTAGATCTGGGTAGAGGGGAGACCCAGTACTTC
TRBJ2-3	TRBV4-1	-	CASSPGDYDADTQYF	TGCGCCAGCAGCCCGGGCGACTACGACGCGGATACGCAGTATTTT
TRBJ1-2	TRBV28	-	CASSRRDYGYTF	TGTGCCAGCTCCCGAAGGGACTATGGCTACACCTTC
TRBJ2-2	TRBV9	TRBD2	CASSMGLAGGFGELFF	TGTGCCAGCAGCATGGGACTAGCGGGGGGATTCGGGGAGCTGTTTTTT
TRBJ2-4	TRBV18	-	CASSPSVENIQYF	TGTGCCAGCTCACCGTCCGTTGAAAACATTCAGTACTTC
TRBJ2-1	TRBV2	TRBD1	CASSDRTGGKDEQFF	TGTGCCAGCAGTGACCGGACAGGGGGAAAGGATGAGCAGTTCTTC
TRBJ1-1	TRBV29-1	-	CSVELHLMNTEAFF	TGCAGCGTTGAACTGCACCTCATGAACACTGAAGCTTTCTTT
TRBJ2-7	TRBV28	-	CASTLSTGYYEQYF	TGTGCCAGCACCTTGTCGACAGGCTACTACGAGCAGTACTTC
TRBJ2-5	TRBV5-1	-	CASSLGGGEETQYF	TGCGCCAGCAGCTTGGGAGGGGGAGAGGAGACCCAGTACTTC
TRBJ1-3	TRBV5-1	TRBD1	CASSYGTGGNTIYF	TGCGCCAGCAGCTACGGGACAGGGGGTAACACCATATATTTT
TRBJ1-5	TRBV19	-	CASSAGLPGQPQHF	TGTGCCAGTAGTGCGGGACTGCCTGGTCAGCCCCAGCATTTT
TRBJ1-6	TRBV2	TRBD1	CASSEQGERNSPLHF	TGTGCCAGCAGCGAACAGGGGGAACGAAATTCACCCCTCCACTTT
TRBJ2-7	TRBV19	-	CASSIGTSSYEQYF	TGTGCCAGTAGTATCGGGACAAGTTCGTACGAGCAGTACTTC
TRBJ2-7	TRBV27	TRBD1	CASSFSRQGWQYF	TGTGCCAGCAGTTTTTCCCGACAGGGCTGGCAGTACTTC
TRBJ2-5	TRBV7-9	TRBD2	CASSPGLAGETQYF	TGTGCCAGCAGCCCTGGACTAGCGGGGGAGACCCAGTACTTC
TRBJ1-5	TRBV27	-	CASSLSRTGGNQPQHF	TGTGCCAGCAGTTTATCGAGGACCGGCGGCAATCAGCCCCAGCATTTT
TRBJ1-2	TRBV7-9	TRBD1	CASSGPGQGNYGYTF	TGTGCCAGCAGCGGACCGGGACAGGGGAACTATGGCTACACCTTC
TRBJ1-2	TRBV29-1	-	CSVRRDYGYTF	TGCAGCGTTCGGCGGGACTATGGCTACACCTTC
TRBJ1-2	TRBV28	-	CASSSRGSYGYTF	TGTGCCAGCAGCTCCAGGGGTTCCTATGGCTACACCTTC
TRBJ1-1	TRBV4-3	-	CASSPNIGGGLNTEAFF	TGCGCCAGCAGCCCCAACATTGGCGGGGGGTTGAACACTGAAGCTTTCTTT
TRBJ2-2	TRBV27	TRBD2	CASSGLTSGKLFF	TGTGCCAGCAGCGGGCTGACTAGCGGGAAGCTGTTTTTT
TRBJ2-7	TRBV9	-	CASSPRWDDYEQYF	TGTGCCAGCAGCCCCAGATGGGACGACTACGAGCAGTACTTC
TRBJ2-5	TRBV11-2	-	CASSRSAGTNLETQYF	TGTGCCAGCAGCCGTTCGGCCGGGACCAATTTAGAGACCCAGTACTTC
TRBJ2-7	TRBV7-2	TRBD2	CASGREGPASEQYF	TGTGCCAGCGGGCGGGAGGGTCCCGCCAGTGAGCAGTACTTC
TRBJ1-5	TRBV18	-	CASSLFSGQANQPQHF	TGTGCCAGCTCACTCTTTTCTGGGCAGGCGAATCAGCCCCAGCATTTT
TRBJ1-4	TRBV19	-	CASSMTDFSTNEKLFF	TGTGCCAGTAGTATGACGGATTTTTCAACTAATGAAAAACTGTTTTTT
TRBJ1-1	TRBV5-1	-	CASSLQGSRAEAFF	TGCGCCAGCAGCTTACAGGGTAGTAGGGCTGAAGCTTTCTTT
TRBJ2-3	TRBV13	TRBD2	CASSLAGKSTDTQYF	TGTGCCAGCAGTCTAGCGGGAAAAAGCACAGATACGCAGTATTTT
TRBJ2-1	TRBV20-1	TRBD1	CSASKGASSYNEQFF	TGCAGTGCTAGTAAGGGGGCTAGCTCCTACAATGAGCAGTTCTTC